The 5 T cell receptor beta chains below all came from one sample that was sequenced in a study of OX40 agonist ivuxolimab in advanced cancers. TCRdb keeps only in-frame clones here, not all; method: immunoSEQ multiplex PCR. The sample shows roughly 60,000 clones, approximately 90% of them seen only once. This specimen was CD4+ or CD8+ T cells sorted from blood, taken in a trial of the OX40 agonist ivuxolimab. These TCRs come from an adult with an advanced solid tumor such as melanoma, head and neck, liver or kidney cancer.

The genes are TRBV28 and TRBJ1-2; D is unresolved. V was cut by 5 bases and J by 3 bases, with 7 bases left in between. This CDR3 is 12 amino acids long. Per germline, CDR1 MDHEN and CDR2 SYDVKM. The CDR3 loop reads CASSPGHYGYTF. The CDR3 DNA reads TGTGCCAGCAGTCCCGGACACTATGGCTACACCTTC.

The chain is built from TRBV19 and TRBJ1-2; 11 positions agree with TRBD1. The CDR3 runs 14 residues. The germline CDR1 and CDR2 sequences are LNHDA and SQIVND (reference sequence). The ends lost 7 bases at V and 3 bases at J; junction bases unmatched: 4. The chain's CDR3 is CASTRTGGYYGYTF. The CDR3 DNA is TGTGCCAGTACCCGGACAGGGGGCTACTATGGCTACACCTTC.

This sequence joins TRBV5-1 and TRBJ2-3; a possible D gene is TRBD2 (5 bases). Between the trimmed V and J ends, which lost 2 bases and 3 bases, there was a span of 10 bases. CDR3 length: 14 amino acids. Per germline, CDR1 SGHRS and CDR2 YFSETQ. The CDR3 region is CASSLAAPTDTQYF. CDR3 bases: TGCGCCAGCAGCTTAGCGGCTCCAACAGATACGCAGTATTTT.

The chain links TRBV5-5 to TRBJ1-1; 7 nucleotides align to TRBD1. The CDR3 sequence is 17 residues long. V trimming: 3 bases; J trimming: 3 bases; junction bases outside the gene matches: 14. Germline-derived CDR1 and CDR2 are SGHKS and YYEKEE (reference sequence). The CDR3 region has the DNA TGTGCCAGCAGCTCTCGGACAGGCGGGGGTTCGGACACTGAAGCTTTCTTT. This codes for CASSSRTGGGSDTEAFF.

This sequence joins TRBV5-5 and TRBJ1-2; D possibly corresponds to TRBD1 (5 bases). From germline, CDR1 is SGHKS and CDR2 YYEKEE (reference sequence). The V end was cut by 2 bases, the J end by 7 bases, with 15 bases between. There are 14 residues in the CDR3. Here the CDR3 reads CASSLRQGQLGYTF. The CDR3 DNA is TGTGCCAGCAGCTTACGGCAGGGCCAACTTGGCTACACCTTC.